This T cell receptor (beta chain) was sequenced for a study of cytomegalovirus exposure and HLA in healthy donors. The CDR3 is made up of 16 amino acids. CDR1 is PRHDT and CDR2 is FYEKMQ in the germline V gene (reference sequence). Trimming cost V 4 bases and J 2 bases; bases outside gene matches: 5. Comments on this clone: What it binds is not known.

60 Vbeta and 13 Jbeta primers were used in PCR. Clones were sequenced by immunoSEQ multiplex PCR, and TCRdb holds only the in-frame ones, with some missing. The table includes some 190,000 clones, 77% detected once. Study observations and caveats: Follow-up analysis found HLA locus-dependent TCR association rates, highest for DRB1 and lowest for HLA-C. Analysis was performed later, and it showed HLA-associated TCR beta chains to be more clonally expanded than equally common others. Data from an earlier analysis indicated that most TCR beta V segments were productive either about 90% or about 30% of the time.

The sample consisted of PBMCs. The rearrangement joins TRBV13 to TRBJ2-5; 12 positions agree with TRBD2. The sequence came from a young man in good health and CMV-seronegative. Here the CDR3 DNA reads TGTGCCAGCAGCTCGGGACTAGCGGGTCGGCAAGAGACCCAGTACTTC. This sequence encodes CASSSGLAGRQETQYF.